The 28 T cell receptor beta chains below come from one sample, sequenced in a study of cytomegalovirus exposure and HLA in healthy donors. Primers included in the PCR were 60 Vbeta and 13 Jbeta primers. Here immunoSEQ multiplex PCR was the method, and the copy in TCRdb shows in-frame clones only, minus some. The table lists roughly 180,000 clones, approximately 88% of them singletons. The sample taken for sequencing was PBMCs. These receptors all stem from a man aged 25-45 years in good health and CMV-seronegative.

V usage is TRBV28 and J usage is TRBJ2-3, with D perhaps TRBD2 (6 bases). This CDR3 region has 15 residues. The V end lost 6 bases, the J end lost 5 bases, and 18 bases lay between the germline ends. CDR1 and CDR2 (germline): MDHEN, SYDVKM. The CDR3 protein is CASRLSGPPRDTQYF. CDR3 DNA sequence: TGTGCCAGCAGACTAAGCGGGCCGCCACGAGATACGCAGTATTTT.

This clone was counted between two and nine times. The chain carries TRBV19 and TRBJ2-3; 9 bases are a match to TRBD1. Germline CDR1 is LNHDA and CDR2 is SQIVND (reference sequence). With 4 bases clipped from V and 3 bases from J, the junction kept 5 bases outside the gene matches. The CDR3 consists of 15 residues. The CDR3 spells CASSRGQGMTDTQYF. CDR3 nucleotide sequence: TGTGCCAGTAGTAGGGGACAGGGAATGACAGATACGCAGTATTTT.

This chain links TRBV7-9 with TRBJ2-5, with TRBD1 matching over 9 bases. This CDR3 region has 14 residues. The V and J ends lost 6 bases and 1 base, in that order; junction bases with no gene match: 3. Looked up from germline, CDR1 is SEHNR and CDR2 is FQNEAQ (reference sequence). The CDR3 region has the DNA TGTGCCAGCAGGAACAGGGGGCCCCAAGAGACCCAGTACTTC. This sequence encodes CASRNRGPQETQYF.

This clone was recorded a few times. The CDR3 nucleotides read TGTGCCTGCCCCGAGGGTTATGACTATGGCTACACCTTC. Translation gives CACPEGYDYGYTF. The genes are TRBV30 and TRBJ1-2; D unresolved. This CDR3 has 13 amino acids. V lost 6 bases and J lost 3, with 14 bases in between. The germline V gene has CDR1 GTSNPN and CDR2 SVGIG (reference sequence).

V is TRBV30 and J is TRBJ1-4; D unclear. V was pared by 5 bases and J by 5 bases, with 18 bases between. This CDR3 has 15 amino acids. CDR1 and CDR2 from the germline V gene are GTSNPN and SVGIG (reference sequence). The CDR3 protein is CAWLKEGLPNEKLFF. DNA for the CDR3: TGTGCCTGGCTTAAAGAGGGCCTACCGAATGAAAAACTGTTTTTT.

The gene calls are TRBV5-1 and TRBJ2-7; D may be TRBD1 (6 bases). This CDR3 spans 12 amino acids. V was trimmed by 2 bases and J by 5 bases, leaving 8 bases between them. Germline CDR1 and CDR2: SGHRS and YFSETQ. The CDR3, as DNA: TGCGCCAGCAGCTTCCGGGACAACGAGCAGTACTTC. Translation: CASSFRDNEQYF.

This chain connects TRBV7-2 to TRBJ2-7; tentative D call: TRBD2 (6 bases). The V end lost 9 bases, the J end lost 1 base, and 16 bases lay between the germline ends. Per the germline V gene, CDR1 is SGHTA and CDR2 is FQGNSA. The length of the CDR3 is 14 residues. The CDR3 sequence is CARIPGLRSYEQYF. In DNA, the CDR3 is TGTGCCAGAATTCCGGGACTGAGATCCTACGAGCAGTACTTC.

The chain couples TRBV7-3 to TRBJ2-3; TRBD2 matches at 7 bases. The trim removed 4 bases at V and 6 bases at J, leaving 7 bases unmatched. Germline V gene lookup returns CDR1 SGHTA and CDR2 FQGTGA. CDR3 length: 14 residues. For the CDR3, the DNA is TGTGCCAGCAGCTCCCGGCGGGGGATGGATACGCAGTATTTT. Its translation is CASSSRRGMDTQYF.

As for this clone: Its ends do not fully match the called genes, so a read error is possible. This chain links TRBV19 with TRBJ1-1, with 7 bases aligning to TRBD1. Germline CDR1 reads LNHDA; CDR2 reads SQIVND (reference sequence). The CDR3 spans 14 residues. CDR3 residues: CASTLNPWGDSLIF. The CDR3, as DNA: TGTGCCAGTACTTTAAACCCTTGGGGGGACAGTCTAATCTTT.

The genes are TRBV27 and TRBJ1-1; a possible D gene is TRBD1 (5 bases). Germline V gene data show CDR1 as MNHEY and CDR2 as SMNVEV (reference sequence). CDR3 size: 14 residues. The germline V and J ends were trimmed by 3 bases and 5 bases, with 13 bases remaining between them. The CDR3 coding sequence is TGTGCCAGCAGTTTTGGCGGGGCGTCGACTGAAGCTTTCTTT. Translation gives CASSFGGASTEAFF.

The V gene is TRBV29-1, the J gene TRBJ2-7, with 7 bases matching TRBD1. J lost 3 bases, V lost 3 bases, and 17 bases had no gene match. The CDR3 consists of 17 residues. CDR1 SQVTM and CDR2 ANQGSEA come from the germline V gene. CDR3 DNA: TGCAGCGTTGAGAAAGCCGCCCGAGACAGGGATCTCTACGAGCAGTACTTC. Translating it yields CSVEKAARDRDLYEQYF.

The rearrangement links TRBV6-1 to TRBJ2-3, with a tentative D call TRBD2 (5 bases). Looked up from germline, CDR1 is MNHNS and CDR2 is SASEGT. The CDR3 is 14 residues long. V shed 4 bases and J shed 5 bases, with 13 bases lying between them. CDR3 sequence (DNA): TGTGCCAGCAGTGCACGACCCGGAGGAGATACGCAGTATTTT. It yields the protein CASSARPGGDTQYF.

The chain joins TRBV5-6 to TRBJ2-2; TRBD1 might be the D (6 bases). The length of the CDR3 is 14 residues. Trimming removed 5 bases at V and 1 base at J, with 9 bases between. Germline loops: CDR1 SGHDT, CDR2 YYEEEE. The CDR3 loop reads CASRLTGNTGELFF. CDR3 nucleotides: TGTGCCAGCAGGTTGACAGGGAACACCGGGGAGCTGTTTTTT.

The chain has TRBV29-1 and TRBJ2-7, with a tentative D call TRBD2 (6 bases). V lost 4 bases and J lost 3, with 7 bases in between. This CDR3 comprises 11 residues. The germline V gene has CDR1 SQVTM and CDR2 ANQGSEA. CDR3 residues: CSVVGGYEQYF. The DNA for the CDR3 is TGCAGCGTTGTGGGGGGCTACGAGCAGTACTTC.

V and J are TRBV5-1 and TRBJ2-3; 7 bases fit TRBD1. The germline V gene has CDR1 SGHRS and CDR2 YFSETQ. Germline trimming cut 4 bases from V and 4 bases from J; bases unmatched to any gene: 12. The CDR3 is made up of 16 amino acids. CDR3 loop: CASSPLGQFSADTQYF. CDR3 in DNA: TGCGCCAGCAGCCCGCTGGGACAGTTTAGCGCAGATACGCAGTATTTT.

The chain carries TRBV7-2 and TRBJ2-1, with TRBD2 as a possible D gene (6 bases). Germline-derived CDR1 and CDR2 are SGHTA and FQGNSA. The CDR3 length is 15 residues. V dropped 2 bases and J dropped 4 bases, with 12 bases sitting between them. CDR3 nucleotides: TGTGCCAGCAGCTTAACAACTAGCCGTTACAATGAGCAGTTCTTC. Protein: CASSLTTSRYNEQFF.

This chain links TRBV29-1 with TRBJ1-1; possible D gene TRBD1, 5 bases. Trimming cost V 3 bases and J 3 bases, with 14 bases left between them. The CDR3 extends over 14 amino acids. The germline V gene has CDR1 SQVTM and CDR2 ANQGSEA. The CDR3 region is CSVEGRQRYTEAFF. The CDR3 region has the DNA TGCAGCGTTGAGGGGCGGCAGCGCTACACTGAAGCTTTCTTT.

This rearrangement joins TRBV18 to TRBJ2-2; D gene unclear. The CDR3 length is 12 residues. Per germline, CDR1 KGHSH and CDR2 LQKENI. Between the trimmed V and J ends, which lost 2 bases and 5 bases, there was a span of 3 bases. The CDR3 sequence: CASSPSTGELFF. CDR3 DNA sequence: TGTGCCAGCTCACCATCTACCGGGGAGCTGTTTTTT. The full variable domain, in which reference TRBV18 and TRBJ2-2 provide the parts outside the CDR3, is NAGVMQNPRHLVRRRGQEARLRCSPMKGHSHVYWYRQLPEEGLKFMVYLQKENIIDESGMPKERFSAEFPKEGPSILRIQQVVRGDSAAYFCASSPSTGELFFGEGSRLTVL.

In DNA, the CDR3 is TGTGCCTGGAGTTGGGACAGGGAAGAGACCCAGTACTTC. It is translated as CAWSWDREETQYF. This chain connects TRBV30 to TRBJ2-5; 9 bases are shared with TRBD1. Germline V gene data show CDR1 as GTSNPN and CDR2 as SVGIG (reference sequence). The CDR3 has 13 residues. J was trimmed by 3 bases and V by 2 bases; bases with no gene match: 1.

Judged by abundance, this clone is medium-sized (0.01 to 0.1%). This rearrangement joins TRBV29-1 to TRBJ1-1; possible D gene TRBD1, 6 bases. The CDR3 spans 16 residues. V was pared by 3 bases and J by 0 bases, with 17 bases between. Germline values: CDR1 SQVTM, CDR2 ANQGSEA. CDR3 DNA sequence: TGCAGCGTTGAGATGGTGGGGGCTCTAATGAACACTGAAGCTTTCTTT. Translated: CSVEMVGALMNTEAFF. Drawing the rest from reference TRBV29-1 and TRBJ1-1, the complete variable domain is SAVISQKPSRDICQRGTSLTIQCQVDSQVTMMFWYRQQPGQSLTLIATANQGSEATYESGFVIDKFPISRPNLTFSTLTVSNMSPEDSSIYLCSVEMVGALMNTEAFFGQGTRLTVV.

The gene calls are TRBV30 and TRBJ1-2; 10 bases are shared with TRBD1. Trimming removed 8 bases from V and 7 bases from J; junction bases left unmatched: 16. The CDR3 totals 15 residues. Germline CDR1 is GTSNPN and CDR2 is SVGIG (reference sequence). The CDR3 here is CAGSGQGGNYGGYTF. CDR3 DNA: TGTGCCGGGTCAGGACAGGGGGGGAACTATGGTGGCTACACCTTC.

The CDR3 reads CASSLGQGNTGELFF. The CDR3 nucleotides are TGTGCCAGCAGCTTAGGACAGGGCAACACCGGGGAGCTGTTTTTT. The rearrangement joins TRBV5-4 to TRBJ2-2; TRBD1 matches 8 bases. The germline V gene encodes CDR1 SGHNT and CDR2 YYREEE (reference sequence). The junction had 2 bases not matched to a gene; V was cut back by 2 bases and J by 2 bases. The CDR3 has 15 residues.

V usage is TRBV6-1 and J usage is TRBJ2-3; TRBD1 matches at 8 bases. Germline V gene sequence: CDR1 MNHNS, CDR2 SASEGT. This CDR3 contains 13 residues. V lost 11 bases and J lost 2; bases outside the gene matches: 6. CDR3 amino acids: CAFGQGFTDTQYF. The DNA for the CDR3 is TGTGCCTTCGGACAGGGCTTCACAGATACGCAGTATTTT.

This clone was seen only a few times. The J gene is TRBJ2-7, the V gene TRBV30, with D tentatively TRBD2 (6 bases). Trimming took 3 bases from V and 2 from J, leaving 14 bases between them. Germline assignment: CDR1 GTSNPN and CDR2 SVGIG (reference sequence). The CDR3 consists of 14 residues. The chain's CDR3 is CAWSGGEYAYEQYF. In DNA, the CDR3 is TGTGCCTGGAGCGGCGGGGAGTATGCCTACGAGCAGTACTTC. The full variable domain, completed using reference TRBV30 and TRBJ2-7, is SQTIHQWPATLVQPVGSPLSLECTVEGTSNPNLYWYRQAAGRGLQLLFYSVGIGQISSEVPQNLSASRPQDRQFILSSKKLLLSDSGFYLCAWSGGEYAYEQYFGPGTRLTVT.

The chain has TRBV6-1 and TRBJ2-7; D perhaps matches TRBD1 (6 bases). V was clipped by 6 bases and J by 4 bases, with 16 bases between them. This CDR3 is 14 amino acids long. Looked up from germline, CDR1 is MNHNS and CDR2 is SASEGT. The CDR3 sequence: CASSQGPTLYEQYF. CDR3 DNA: TGTGCCAGCAGCCAGGGGCCCACACTTTACGAGCAGTACTTC.

This clone was seen a single time. V is TRBV25-1 and J is TRBJ1-2; 8 nucleotides match TRBD1. There are 15 residues in the CDR3. Germline V gives CDR1 MGHDK, CDR2 SYGVNS. V was pared by 6 bases and J by 4 bases, with 10 bases of the junction left unmatched. The CDR3: CASSHWTGPSYGYTF. The CDR3 region has the DNA TGTGCCAGCAGCCATTGGACAGGGCCCTCCTATGGCTACACCTTC.

The V call is TRBV6-1, the J call TRBJ2-2; 7 bases fit TRBD1. Germline CDR1 is MNHNS and CDR2 is SASEGT. The CDR3 loop spans 14 amino acids. V shed 5 bases and J 6 bases; nucleotides not matched to a gene: 6. As DNA, the CDR3 is TGTGCCAGCAGTTATCGGACAGGCCCCGGGGAGCTGTTTTTT. Its protein product is CASSYRTGPGELFF.

The V and J genes are TRBV7-2 and TRBJ2-5; the match to TRBD1 covers 8 bases. Germline lookup yields CDR1 SGHTA and CDR2 FQGNSA. CDR3 length: 13 amino acids. The V gene end was trimmed by 4 bases and the J gene end by 6 bases; junction bases not matched to a gene: 4. CDR3 region: CASSSRGQQTQYF. DNA for the CDR3: TGTGCCAGCAGCTCCAGGGGGCAACAGACCCAGTACTTC.